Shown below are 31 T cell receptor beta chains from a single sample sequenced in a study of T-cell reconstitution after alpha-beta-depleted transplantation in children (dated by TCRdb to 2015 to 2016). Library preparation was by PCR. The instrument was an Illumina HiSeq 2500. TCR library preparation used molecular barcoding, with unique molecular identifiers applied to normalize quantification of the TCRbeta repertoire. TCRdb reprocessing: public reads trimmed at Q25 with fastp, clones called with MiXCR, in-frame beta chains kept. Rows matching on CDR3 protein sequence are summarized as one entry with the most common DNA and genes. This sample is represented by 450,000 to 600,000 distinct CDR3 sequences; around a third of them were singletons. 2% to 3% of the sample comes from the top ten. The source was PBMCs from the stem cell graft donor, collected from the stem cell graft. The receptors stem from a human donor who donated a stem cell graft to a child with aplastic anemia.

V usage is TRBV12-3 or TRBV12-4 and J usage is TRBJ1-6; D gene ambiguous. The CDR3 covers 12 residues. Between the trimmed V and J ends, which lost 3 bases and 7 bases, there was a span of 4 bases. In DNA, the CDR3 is TGTGCCAGCAGTTTTGGGAATTCACCCCTCCACTTT. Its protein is CASSFGNSPLHF.

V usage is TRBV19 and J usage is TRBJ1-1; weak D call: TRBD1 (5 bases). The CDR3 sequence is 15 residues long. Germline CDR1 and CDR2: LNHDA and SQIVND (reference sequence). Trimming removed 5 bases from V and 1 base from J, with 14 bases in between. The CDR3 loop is CASSLPGRWNTEAFF. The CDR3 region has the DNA TGTGCCAGTAGTTTACCGGGACGGTGGAACACTGAAGCTTTCTTT. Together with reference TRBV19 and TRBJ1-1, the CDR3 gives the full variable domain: DGGITQSPKYLFRKEGQNVTLSCEQNLNHDAMYWYRQDPGQGLRLIYYSQIVNDFQKGDIAEGYSVSREKKESFPLTVTSAQKNPTAFYLCASSLPGRWNTEAFFGQGTRLTVV.

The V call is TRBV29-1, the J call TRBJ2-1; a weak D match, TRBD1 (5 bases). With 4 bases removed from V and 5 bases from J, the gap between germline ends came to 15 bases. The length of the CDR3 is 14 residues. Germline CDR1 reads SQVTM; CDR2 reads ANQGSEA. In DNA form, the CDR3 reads TGCAGCGTTGTATCGCAGGGAAAGAACAATGAGCAGTTCTTC. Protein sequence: CSVVSQGKNNEQFF.

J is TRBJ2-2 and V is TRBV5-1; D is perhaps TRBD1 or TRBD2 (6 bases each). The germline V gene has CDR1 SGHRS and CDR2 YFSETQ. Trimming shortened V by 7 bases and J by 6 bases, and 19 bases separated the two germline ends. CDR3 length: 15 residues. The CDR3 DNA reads TGCGCCAGCGCCGGGGGCAGCGGTCGTGCCGGGGAGCTGTTTTTT. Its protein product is CASAGGSGRAGELFF. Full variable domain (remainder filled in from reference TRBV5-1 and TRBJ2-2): KAGVTQTPRYLIKTRGQQVTLSCSPISGHRSVSWYQQTPGQGLQFLFEYFSETQRNKGNFPGRFSGRQFSNSRSEMNVSTLELGDSALYLCASAGGSGRAGELFFGEGSRLTVL.

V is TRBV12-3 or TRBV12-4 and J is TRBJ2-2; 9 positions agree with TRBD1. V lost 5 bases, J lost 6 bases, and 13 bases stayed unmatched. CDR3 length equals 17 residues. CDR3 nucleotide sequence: TGTGCCAGCAGTCCCGGCCCGGGGGGACAGGGTTCCGGGGAGCTGTTTTTT. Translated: CASSPGPGGQGSGELFF.

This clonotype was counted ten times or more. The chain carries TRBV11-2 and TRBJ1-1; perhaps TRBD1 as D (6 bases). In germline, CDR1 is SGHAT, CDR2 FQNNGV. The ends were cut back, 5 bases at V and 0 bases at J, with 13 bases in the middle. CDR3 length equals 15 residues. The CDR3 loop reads CASSTVRDMNTEAFF. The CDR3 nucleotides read TGTGCCAGCAGCACAGTAAGGGACATGAACACTGAAGCTTTCTTT.

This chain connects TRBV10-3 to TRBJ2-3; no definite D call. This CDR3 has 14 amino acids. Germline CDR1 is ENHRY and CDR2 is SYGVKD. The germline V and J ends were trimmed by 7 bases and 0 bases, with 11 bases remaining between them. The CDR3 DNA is TGTGCCATCAAATATGGGCAGAGCACAGATACGCAGTATTTT. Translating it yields CAIKYGQSTDTQYF.

This chain's CDR3 is CASSQLTNRDRQAYEQYF. DNA for the CDR3: TGTGCCAGCAGCCAACTTACCAACCGGGACCGGCAAGCCTACGAGCAGTACTTC. V usage is TRBV4-2 and J usage is TRBJ2-7, with D possibly being TRBD1 or TRBD2 (5 bases each). V shed 2 bases and J shed 2 bases, with 22 bases lying between them. The length of the CDR3 is 18 residues. Germline loops: CDR1 LGHNA, CDR2 YNFKEQ.

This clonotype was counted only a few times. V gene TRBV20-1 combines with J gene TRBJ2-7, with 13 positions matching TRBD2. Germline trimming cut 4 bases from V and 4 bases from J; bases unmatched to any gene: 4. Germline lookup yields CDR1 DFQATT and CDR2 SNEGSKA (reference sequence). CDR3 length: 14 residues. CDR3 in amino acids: CSATQLAGGYEQYF. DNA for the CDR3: TGCAGTGCTACTCAACTAGCGGGAGGGTACGAGCAGTACTTC.

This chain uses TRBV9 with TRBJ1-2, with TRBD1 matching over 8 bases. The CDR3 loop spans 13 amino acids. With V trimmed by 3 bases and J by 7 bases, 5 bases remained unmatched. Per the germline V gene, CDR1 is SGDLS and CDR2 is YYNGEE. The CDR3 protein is CASSGQGLGGYTF. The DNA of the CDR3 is TGTGCCAGCAGCGGACAGGGGTTGGGTGGCTACACCTTC.

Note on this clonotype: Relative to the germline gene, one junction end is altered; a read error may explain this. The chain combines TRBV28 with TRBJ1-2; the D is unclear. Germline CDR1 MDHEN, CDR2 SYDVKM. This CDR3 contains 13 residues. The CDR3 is CASSLSARRSGNF. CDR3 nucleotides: TGTGCCAGCAGTTTGTCCGCCAGGAGGAGTGGCAACTTC.

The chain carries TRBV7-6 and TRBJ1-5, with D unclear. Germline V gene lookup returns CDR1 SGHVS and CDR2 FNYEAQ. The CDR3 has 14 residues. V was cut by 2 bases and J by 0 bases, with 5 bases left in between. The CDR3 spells CASSLQYSNQPQHF. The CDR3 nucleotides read TGTGCCAGCAGCTTACAATATAGCAATCAGCCCCAGCATTTT.

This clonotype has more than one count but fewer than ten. CDR3 DNA: TGTGCCAGCAGCCCTTCCCGGGCAATTGGCAATCAGCCCCAGCATTTT. Amino acids: CASSPSRAIGNQPQHF. J is TRBJ1-5 and V is TRBV7-2; no firm D call. The germline V gene has CDR1 SGHTA and CDR2 FQGNSA. Trimming stripped 5 bases from V and 2 bases from J, with 16 bases between. CDR3 length equals 16 residues. The variable domain in full, completed from reference TRBV7-2 and TRBJ1-5, reads GAGVSQSPSNKVTEKGKDVELRCDPISGHTALYWYRQSLGQGLEFLIYFQGNSAPDKSGLPSDRFSAERTGGSVSTLTIQRTQQEDSAVYLCASSPSRAIGNQPQHFGDGTRLSIL.

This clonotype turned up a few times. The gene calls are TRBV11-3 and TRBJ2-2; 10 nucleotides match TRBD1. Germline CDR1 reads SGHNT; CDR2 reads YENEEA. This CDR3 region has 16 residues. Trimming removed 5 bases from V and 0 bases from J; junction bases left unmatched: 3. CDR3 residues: CASSPGTGANTGELFF. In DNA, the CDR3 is TGTGCCAGCAGCCCAGGGACAGGGGCGAACACCGGGGAGCTGTTTTTT.

CDR3 DNA: TGTGCCTGGAGGGGAGAGACCCAGTACTTC. Its protein product is CAWRGETQYF. The rearrangement joins TRBV30 to TRBJ2-5; D unclear. This CDR3 has 10 residues. With 3 bases removed from V and 4 bases from J, the gap between germline ends came to 3 bases. Looked up from germline, CDR1 is GTSNPN and CDR2 is SVGIG (reference sequence).

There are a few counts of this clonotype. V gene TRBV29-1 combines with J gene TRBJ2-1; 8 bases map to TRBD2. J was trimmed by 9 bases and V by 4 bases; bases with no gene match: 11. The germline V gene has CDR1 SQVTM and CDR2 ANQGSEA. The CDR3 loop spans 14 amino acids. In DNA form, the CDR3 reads TGCAGCGTTGTTTCGAGCGGGAGAGGAAGTGAGCAGTTCTTC. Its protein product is CSVVSSGRGSEQFF.

CDR3: CASSEGTGSSYEQYV. Written as DNA, the CDR3 is TGCGCCAGCAGCGAAGGGACAGGGAGCTCCTACGAGCAGTACGTC. V is TRBV5-1 and J is TRBJ2-7, with 9 bases fitting TRBD1. The V segment lost 4 bases and the J segment 0 bases; nucleotides outside the gene matches: 5. The CDR3 runs 15 residues. Germline CDR1 SGHRS, CDR2 YFSETQ.

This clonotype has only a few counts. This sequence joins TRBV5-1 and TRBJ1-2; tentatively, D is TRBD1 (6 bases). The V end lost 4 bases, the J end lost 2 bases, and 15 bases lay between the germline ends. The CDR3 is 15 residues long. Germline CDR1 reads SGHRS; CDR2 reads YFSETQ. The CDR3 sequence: CASSQIDQGNYGYTF. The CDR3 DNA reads TGCGCCAGCAGCCAAATTGACCAGGGGAACTATGGCTACACCTTC.

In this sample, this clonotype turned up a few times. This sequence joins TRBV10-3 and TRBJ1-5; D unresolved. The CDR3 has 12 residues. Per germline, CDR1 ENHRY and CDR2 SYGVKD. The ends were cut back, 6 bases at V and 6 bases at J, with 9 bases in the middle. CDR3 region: CAIRDVGQPQHF. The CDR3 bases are TGTGCCATCAGGGATGTAGGTCAGCCCCAGCATTTT.

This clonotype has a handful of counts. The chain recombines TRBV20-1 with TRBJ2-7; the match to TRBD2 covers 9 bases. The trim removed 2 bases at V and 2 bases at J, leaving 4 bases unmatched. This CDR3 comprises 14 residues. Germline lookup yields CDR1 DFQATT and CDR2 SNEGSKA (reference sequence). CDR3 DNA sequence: TGCAGTGCTAGACCTAGCGGGGCCACCTACGAGCAGTACTTC. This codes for CSARPSGATYEQYF.

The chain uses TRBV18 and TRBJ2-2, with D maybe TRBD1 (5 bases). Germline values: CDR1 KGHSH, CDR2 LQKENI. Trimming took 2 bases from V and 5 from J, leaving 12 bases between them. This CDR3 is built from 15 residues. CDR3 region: CASSPSGQRTGELFF. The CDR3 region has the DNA TGTGCCAGCTCACCATCAGGGCAAAGGACCGGGGAGCTGTTTTTT.

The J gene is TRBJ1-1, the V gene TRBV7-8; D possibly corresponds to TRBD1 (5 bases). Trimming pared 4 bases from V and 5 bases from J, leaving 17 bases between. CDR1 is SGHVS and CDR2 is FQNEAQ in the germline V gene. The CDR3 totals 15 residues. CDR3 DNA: TGTGCCAGCAGCTCGCAAGGCAGGGTGGCTACTGAAGCTTTCTTT. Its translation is CASSSQGRVATEAFF.

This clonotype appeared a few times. The CDR3 region has the DNA TGTGCCAGCAGCTCAAGGGCGGGTAGCGGGTCCTACTCCTACGAGCAGTACTTC. This sequence encodes CASSSRAGSGSYSYEQYF. The rearrangement links TRBV11-2 to TRBJ2-7; 7 bases map to TRBD2. V lost 4 bases and J lost 0; bases outside the gene matches: 15. The germline V gene encodes CDR1 SGHAT and CDR2 FQNNGV. This CDR3 spans 18 amino acids.

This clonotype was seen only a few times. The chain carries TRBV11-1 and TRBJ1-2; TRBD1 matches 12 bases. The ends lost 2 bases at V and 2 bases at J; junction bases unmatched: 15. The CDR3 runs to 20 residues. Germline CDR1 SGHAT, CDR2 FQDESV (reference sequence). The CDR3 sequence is CASSLPGGGTGGDRNYGYTF. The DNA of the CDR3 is TGTGCCAGCAGCTTACCAGGCGGGGGGACAGGGGGCGATCGGAACTATGGCTACACCTTC.

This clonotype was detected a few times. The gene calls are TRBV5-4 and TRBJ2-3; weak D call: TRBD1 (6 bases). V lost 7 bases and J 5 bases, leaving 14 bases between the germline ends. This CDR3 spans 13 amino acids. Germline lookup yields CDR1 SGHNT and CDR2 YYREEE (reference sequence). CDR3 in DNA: TGTGCCAGCCAGGGGTTTCCGGAAGATACGCAGTATTTT. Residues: CASQGFPEDTQYF.

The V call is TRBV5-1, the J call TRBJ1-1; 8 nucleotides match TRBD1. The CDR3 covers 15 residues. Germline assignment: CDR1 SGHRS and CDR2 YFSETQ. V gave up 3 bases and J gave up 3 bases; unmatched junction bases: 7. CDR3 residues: CASSSSGGAYTEAFF. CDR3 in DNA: TGCGCCAGCAGCTCATCAGGGGGCGCATACACTGAAGCTTTCTTT.

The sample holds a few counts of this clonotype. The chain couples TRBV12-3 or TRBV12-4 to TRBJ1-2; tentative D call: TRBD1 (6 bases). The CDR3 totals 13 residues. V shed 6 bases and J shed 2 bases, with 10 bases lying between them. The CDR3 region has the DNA TGTGCCAGCAGGGACAGTTCGAACTATGGCTACACCTTC. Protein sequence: CASRDSSNYGYTF.

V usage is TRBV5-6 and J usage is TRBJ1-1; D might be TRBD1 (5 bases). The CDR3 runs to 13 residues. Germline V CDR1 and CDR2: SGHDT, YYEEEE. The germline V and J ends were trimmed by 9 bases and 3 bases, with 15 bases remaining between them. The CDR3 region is CAMSLGTYTEAFF. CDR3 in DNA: TGTGCCATGAGCTTGGGGACCTACACTGAAGCTTTCTTT.

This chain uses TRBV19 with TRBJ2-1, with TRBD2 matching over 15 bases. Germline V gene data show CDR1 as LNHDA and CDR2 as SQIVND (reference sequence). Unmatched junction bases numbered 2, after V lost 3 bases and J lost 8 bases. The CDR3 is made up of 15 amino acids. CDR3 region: CASSIRTSGRDEQFF. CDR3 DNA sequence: TGTGCCAGTAGTATCCGGACTAGCGGGAGGGATGAGCAGTTCTTC.

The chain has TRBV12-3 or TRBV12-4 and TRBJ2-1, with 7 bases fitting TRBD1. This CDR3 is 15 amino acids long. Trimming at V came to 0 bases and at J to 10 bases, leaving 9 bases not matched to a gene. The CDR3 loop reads CASSLAGSGGQEQFF. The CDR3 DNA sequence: TGTGCCAGCAGTTTAGCAGGTTCAGGGGGACAGGAGCAGTTCTTC.

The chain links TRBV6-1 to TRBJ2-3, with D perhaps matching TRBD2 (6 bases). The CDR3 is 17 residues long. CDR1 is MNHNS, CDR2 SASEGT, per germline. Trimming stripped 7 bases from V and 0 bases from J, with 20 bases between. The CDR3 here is CASTPPRGSGSTDTQYF. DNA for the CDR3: TGTGCCAGCACCCCCCCTAGAGGGAGCGGGAGCACAGATACGCAGTATTTT.